This TCR beta chain comes out of a study of CD4 T cells in relation to SARS-CoV-2 and coronaviruses. As for the study in general: ViraFEST: roughly ten-day antigen culture of PBMCs, then TCR beta CDR3 sequencing. Controls used an HIV-1 Nef peptide pool or no peptide.

As for this clone: What it recognizes is unknown.

The CDR3 runs to 13 residues. V lost 8 bases and J lost 3, with 11 bases in between. CDR1 is LNHDA and CDR2 is SQIVND in the germline V gene (reference sequence). Unexposed donor CD4+ T cells date from 2011-2018, before the COVID-19 pandemic. The cells were cultured for approximately 10 days before CD4+ T cells were isolated. Cells permitting, SARS-CoV-2 S/N and four cold-coronavirus spikes were tested on unexposed-donor CD4+ T cells. Cultures held under 2.5 million PBMCs per well with around 9.7 IU/ml IL-2. Clones were read by immunoSEQ multiplex PCR, and TCRdb kept only the in-frame ones, dropping some. The table shows approximately 30,000 clones, with about 70% occurring only once.

This rearrangement joins TRBV19 to TRBJ1-5; D may be TRBD1 (6 bases). Sample: CD4+ T cells from PBMCs, cultured in vitro. This receptor was identified in a human donor in good health. In DNA, the CDR3 is TGTGCCAGTGGACAGCGCCCCAATCAGCCCCAGCATTTT. Protein product: CASGQRPNQPQHF.